This T cell receptor beta chain was sequenced for a study of response to subunit inactivated influenza vaccine. Study-wide points: It was the authors' suggestion that each seasonal influenza vaccination recruits few new T cells.

The CDR3 covers 13 residues. Germline V gene sequence: CDR1 SEHNR, CDR2 FQNEAQ (reference sequence). Trimming cost V 4 bases and J 9 bases, with 13 bases left between them. As to this clonotype: Its cognate antigen is unknown.

TCRdb fed the RT-PCR reads into MiXCR, producing one record per CDR3 protein. Among 500,000 to 600,000 distinct CDR3 sequences listed, over 9.5% were seen once. The specimen was PBMCs from blood, collected on the day of vaccination. The chain uses TRBV7-9 and TRBJ2-1; D not certain. This clonotype was sampled from a man aged 45-60 years who received an inactivated influenza vaccine. In DNA form, the CDR3 reads TGTGCCAGCAGCTCCCCTCGCGGTCCTGAGCAGTTCTTC. This encodes CASSSPRGPEQFF.